The 31 T cell receptor beta chains presented below share a single source sample, sequenced in a study of T cells in Graves' hyperthyroidism and ophthalmopathy. RNA transcripts gave rise to amplified TCR beta CDR3 regions. Researchers ran a first-round RT-PCR on the TCR CDR3 using the HTBI primer set. TCRdb called the multiplex PCR reads again in MiXCR, with one record for every CDR3 protein. The sample shows 550,000 to 700,000 distinct CDR3 sequences, over 12% of them seen only once. Sequenced material: blood. All receptors come from a middle-aged woman with Graves' ophthalmopathy.

This clonotype was observed at least ten times. The rearrangement links TRBV20-1 to TRBJ2-7; D assignment may be TRBD1 or TRBD2 (5 bases each). This CDR3 has 13 residues. The V end was cut by 7 bases, the J end by 6 bases, with 19 bases between. Germline V gives CDR1 DFQATT, CDR2 SNEGSKA (reference sequence). DNA for the CDR3: TGCAGTGTTACCGGGGCCGACGGGTTCGAGCAGTACTTC. Its protein is CSVTGADGFEQYF.

This clonotype was seen repeatedly, ten times or more. The chain recombines TRBV14 with TRBJ1-5; D ambiguous. Germline V gives CDR1 SGHDN, CDR2 FVKESK. Between the trimmed V and J ends, which lost 3 bases and 5 bases, there was a span of 8 bases. The CDR3 runs to 13 residues. In DNA, the CDR3 is TGTGCCAGCAGCCAGAACAGCCATCAGCCCCAGCATTTT. Protein: CASSQNSHQPQHF.

This clonotype has at least ten counts. The rearrangement uses TRBV10-3 and TRBJ1-2, with a weak D call TRBD1 (5 bases). CDR3 size: 13 residues. V shed 6 bases and J shed 3 bases, with 11 bases lying between them. Per the germline V gene, CDR1 is ENHRY and CDR2 is SYGVKD. CDR3 sequence (DNA): TGTGCCATCAGCGATGTCAGGGACTATGGCTACACCTTC. It codes for CAISDVRDYGYTF.

This clonotype was found a few times. This rearrangement joins TRBV29-1 to TRBJ1-1, with unresolved D. CDR1 and CDR2 (germline): SQVTM, ANQGSEA. The CDR3 is 11 residues long. Trimming shortened V by 8 bases and J by 1 base, and 8 bases separated the two germline ends. The CDR3 nucleotides read TGCAGCCCCCGAGGGAACACTGAAGCTTTCTTT. It encodes CSPRGNTEAFF. Full variable domain (remainder filled in from reference TRBV29-1 and TRBJ1-1): SAVISQKPSRDICQRGTSLTIQCQVDSQVTMMFWYRQQPGQSLTLIATANQGSEATYESGFVIDKFPISRPNLTFSTLTVSNMSPEDSSIYLCSPRGNTEAFFGQGTRLTVV.

This clonotype was seen repeatedly, ten times or more. The chain recombines TRBV9 with TRBJ2-7, with 9 bases lining up with TRBD1. CDR1 is SGDLS, CDR2 YYNGEE, per germline. This CDR3 spans 16 amino acids. V was pared by 0 bases and J by 4 bases, with 8 bases of the junction left unmatched. The CDR3 DNA reads TGTGCCAGCAGCGTAGGTGGAGGGACAGGGTGGTACGAGCAGTACTTC. Its protein is CASSVGGGTGWYEQYF.

This clonotype was recorded a few times. J is TRBJ1-1 and V is TRBV28; D not resolved. CDR1 is MDHEN, CDR2 SYDVKM, per germline. The CDR3 sequence is 12 residues long. V lost 6 bases, J lost 3 bases, and 8 bases lay in between. CDR3 loop: CASRTLYTEAFF. The CDR3 DNA is TGTGCCAGCAGAACGCTCTACACTGAAGCTTTCTTT.

There are many counts of this clonotype. The chain employs TRBV2 and TRBJ2-7, with TRBD1 as a possible D gene (6 bases). Germline CDR1 reads SNHLY; CDR2 reads FYNNEI. Trimming stripped 2 bases from V and 1 base from J, with 12 bases between. This CDR3 is built from 15 residues. The CDR3 nucleotides read TGTGCCAGCAGTGAACTGGGGGCCGGGTCCTACGAGCAGTACTTC. Residues: CASSELGAGSYEQYF.

The chain joins TRBV7-8 to TRBJ2-7; 9 bases fit TRBD2. The CDR3 is made up of 15 amino acids. With V trimmed by 5 bases and J by 5 bases, 10 bases remained unmatched. The germline V gene encodes CDR1 SGHVS and CDR2 FQNEAQ. CDR3 bases: TGTGCCAGCAGCCCAAGGACTAGCGATACGGACGAGCAGTACTTC. Translation gives CASSPRTSDTDEQYF.

This clonotype was observed a few times. V and J are TRBV19 and TRBJ2-7; D unclear. CDR1 is LNHDA and CDR2 is SQIVND in the germline V gene (reference sequence). The length of the CDR3 is 14 residues. Trimming stripped 5 bases from V and 5 bases from J, with 16 bases between. The CDR3 sequence is CASSPRLRRHEQYF. The CDR3 DNA sequence: TGTGCCAGTAGTCCCCGACTGCGTCGGCACGAGCAGTACTTC.

This clonotype was counted at least ten times. The chain combines TRBV6-5 with TRBJ2-7; tentative D call: TRBD1 (5 bases). Germline CDR1 reads MNHEY; CDR2 reads SVGAGI. V dropped 3 bases and J dropped 4 bases, with 16 bases sitting between them. The CDR3 sequence is 15 residues long. CDR3 in DNA: TGTGCCAGCAGTTATTTAGGGGCTAAGGGTTACGAGCAGTACTTC. As protein: CASSYLGAKGYEQYF.

This sequence joins TRBV18 and TRBJ2-7; a possible D gene is TRBD2 (8 bases). Trimming pared 0 bases from V and 7 bases from J, leaving 19 bases between. The CDR3 spans 16 residues. CDR1 and CDR2 (germline): KGHSH, LQKENI. This CDR3 reads CASSPPPGLVQGEQYF. The CDR3 DNA follows: TGTGCCAGCTCACCACCCCCGGGACTAGTACAGGGGGAGCAGTACTTC.

This clonotype was recorded a few times. The chain combines TRBV7-8 with TRBJ2-1; 9 positions match TRBD2. There are 16 residues in the CDR3. Germline CDR1 and CDR2: SGHVS and FQNEAQ. V shed 2 bases and J 2 bases; nucleotides not matched to a gene: 4. The DNA for the CDR3 is TGTGCCAGCAGCTTAAGACTAGCGGCCACCTACAATGAGCAGTTCTTC. This sequence encodes CASSLRLAATYNEQFF.

The sample holds many counts of this clonotype. The V gene is TRBV12-5, the J gene TRBJ1-1, with 7 bases identical to TRBD1. This CDR3 spans 14 amino acids. The germline V gene has CDR1 LGHNT and CDR2 FRNRAP. Trimming removed 3 bases from V and 5 bases from J; junction bases left unmatched: 6. The CDR3 region is CASGFRQGGTEAFF. The CDR3 coding sequence is TGTGCTAGTGGTTTTCGGCAGGGGGGGACTGAAGCTTTCTTT.

This chain connects TRBV27 to TRBJ1-6, with D uncertain. The germline gives CDR1 MNHEY, CDR2 SMNVEV (reference sequence). The CDR3 is made up of 13 amino acids. V was clipped by 2 bases and J by 14 bases, with 13 bases between them. In nucleotides, the CDR3 is TGTGCCAGCAGTTTAACCGGAGAGTCAGCCCTCCACTTT. Translating gives CASSLTGESALHF.

This clonotype has more than one count but fewer than ten. This rearrangement joins TRBV5-1 to TRBJ2-7, with 9 bases that match TRBD2. The J segment lost 6 bases and the V segment lost 2 bases, leaving 6 bases of the junction unmatched. Germline V gene sequence: CDR1 SGHRS, CDR2 YFSETQ. The CDR3 runs to 14 residues. CDR3: CASSFSSGRTEQYF. The CDR3 bases are TGCGCCAGCAGCTTCAGTAGCGGGAGAACCGAGCAGTACTTC.

This clonotype has a count of ten or more. In DNA form, the CDR3 reads TGTGCCAGCAGTTCATTGGGACAGGGGCCGTTTCTCACCTTC. The encoded protein is CASSSLGQGPFLTF. J is TRBJ1-2 and V is TRBV28; 10 nucleotides align to TRBD1. V dropped 4 bases and J dropped 13; count of bases not matched to a gene: 12. The CDR3 contains 14 residues. CDR1 and CDR2 from the germline V gene are MDHEN and SYDVKM.

This clonotype was seen repeatedly, ten times or more. V usage is TRBV10-1 and J usage is TRBJ2-7; D may correspond to TRBD1 or TRBD2 (5 bases each). This CDR3 has 16 amino acids. V lost 2 bases to trimming and J lost 3 bases, with 17 bases between them. Germline lookup yields CDR1 WNHNN and CDR2 SYGVQD (reference sequence). This CDR3 reads CASSEGGRDAVYEQYF. The DNA for the CDR3 is TGCGCCAGCAGTGAGGGGGGACGTGATGCGGTCTACGAGCAGTACTTC.

This clonotype was seen ten or more times. The chain carries TRBV14 and TRBJ2-7; TRBD2 agrees at 8 bases. V lost 0 bases to trimming and J lost 5 bases; unmatched junction nucleotides: 3. Germline V gives CDR1 SGHDN, CDR2 FVKESK. The CDR3 has 14 amino acids. The CDR3 region is CASSQDTGGHEQYF. In DNA form, the CDR3 reads TGTGCCAGCAGCCAAGATACGGGAGGGCACGAGCAGTACTTC.

V usage is TRBV11-2 and J usage is TRBJ2-7; D might be TRBD1 (5 bases). The germline V and J ends were trimmed by 1 base and 3 bases, with 19 bases remaining between them. Germline CDR1 and CDR2: SGHAT and FQNNGV. This CDR3 has 17 residues. CDR3 amino acids: CASSLVVGAYGVYEQYF. In DNA form, the CDR3 reads TGTGCCAGCAGCTTAGTCGTAGGGGCATACGGTGTCTACGAGCAGTACTTC.

This clonotype was counted ten times or more. The chain uses TRBV6-1 and TRBJ2-5; D is possibly TRBD1 (5 bases). The CDR3 is 14 residues long. Trimming stripped 3 bases from V and 5 bases from J, with 13 bases between. Germline V gene data show CDR1 as MNHNS and CDR2 as SASEGT. CDR3 nucleotides: TGTGCCAGCAGTGAGGTGGGGCATGGGGAGACCCAGTACTTC. It is translated as CASSEVGHGETQYF.

This clonotype has a count of ten or more. The chain employs TRBV28 and TRBJ1-1, with 8 bases matching TRBD1. CDR3 size: 14 residues. J lost 3 bases, V lost 7 bases, and 7 bases had no gene match. The V gene's germline CDR1 is MDHEN and CDR2 SYDVKM. This CDR3 is CASTLGTGHTEAFF. CDR3 nucleotides: TGTGCCAGCACACTAGGGACAGGACACACTGAAGCTTTCTTT.

At least ten counts were recorded for this clonotype. The rearrangement uses TRBV6-5 and TRBJ1-5; D ambiguous. Trimming took off 3 bases at V and 4 bases at J, with 7 bases between the two ends. The germline CDR1 and CDR2 sequences are MNHEY and SVGAGI. The CDR3 has 13 amino acids. CDR3 coding DNA: TGTGCCAGCAGTTATAACAGAAATCAGCCCCAGCATTTT. This translates into CASSYNRNQPQHF.

The chain carries TRBV2 and TRBJ1-2, with D perhaps matching TRBD1 (5 bases). V was cut by 7 bases and J by 0 bases, with 12 bases left in between. Germline CDR1 is SNHLY and CDR2 is FYNNEI. This CDR3 is 14 amino acids long. Here the CDR3 DNA reads TGTGCCAGCATAGCCGGGACCGCTAACTATGGCTACACCTTC. This translates into CASIAGTANYGYTF. The full variable domain, rest sourced from reference TRBV2 and TRBJ1-2, is EPEVTQTPSHQVTQMGQEVILRCVPISNHLYFYWYRQILGQKVEFLVSFYNNEISEKSEIFDDQFSVERPDGSNFTLKIRSTKLEDSAMYFCASIAGTANYGYTFGSGTRLTVV.

The rearrangement joins TRBV19 to TRBJ2-5; 8 bases match TRBD1. V shed 5 bases, J shed 4 bases, and the junction held 12 bases outside the gene matches. The CDR3 has 16 residues. From germline, CDR1 is LNHDA and CDR2 SQIVND (reference sequence). CDR3 residues: CASSQLTGVGGETQYF. The CDR3 DNA reads as TGTGCCAGTAGTCAACTGACAGGGGTAGGAGGAGAGACCCAGTACTTC.

This clonotype was seen more than once but under ten times. The chain links TRBV6-2 or TRBV6-3 to TRBJ1-1; no reliable D call. The V gene's germline CDR1 is MNHEY and CDR2 SVGEGT. V was cut by 11 bases and J by 2 bases, with 18 bases left in between. CDR3 length equals 14 residues. Here the CDR3 DNA reads TGTGCCCTTCGATCGCATCTTCTAAACACTGAAGCTTTCTTT. Translation gives CALRSHLLNTEAFF.

This clonotype was detected ten times or more. V and J are TRBV29-1 and TRBJ2-7; 7 bases line up with TRBD2. The CDR3 consists of 13 residues. J gave up 4 bases and V 4 bases, and 7 bases lay outside the gene matches. Germline loops: CDR1 SQVTM, CDR2 ANQGSEA. CDR3 in amino acids: CSVVLFGGYEQYF. Written as DNA, the CDR3 is TGCAGCGTTGTGCTATTCGGGGGGTACGAGCAGTACTTC.

This clonotype has at least ten counts. The V call is TRBV19, the J call TRBJ2-2; the match to TRBD2 covers 11 bases. Germline V gene lookup returns CDR1 LNHDA and CDR2 SQIVND (reference sequence). The junction had 8 bases not matched to a gene; V was cut back by 7 bases and J by 1 base. CDR3 size: 17 residues. CDR3 sequence reads: CASTTSGNAWNTGELFF. The CDR3 bases are TGTGCCAGTACGACTAGCGGGAACGCTTGGAACACCGGGGAGCTGTTTTTT. Complete variable domain (other parts from reference TRBV19 and TRBJ2-2): DGGITQSPKYLFRKEGQNVTLSCEQNLNHDAMYWYRQDPGQGLRLIYYSQIVNDFQKGDIAEGYSVSREKKESFPLTVTSAQKNPTAFYLCASTTSGNAWNTGELFFGEGSRLTVL.

This clonotype was detected many times. The chain uses TRBV6-5 and TRBJ2-7; D tentatively fits TRBD1 or TRBD2 (6 bases each). This CDR3 contains 14 residues. Germline V gene data show CDR1 as MNHEY and CDR2 as SVGAGI. The V end was cut by 4 bases, the J end by 7 bases, with 17 bases between. In nucleotides, the CDR3 is TGTGCCAGCAGTTTAACAGGGAGCGGAGGGGAGCAGTACTTC. As protein: CASSLTGSGGEQYF.

This clonotype has a handful of counts. The V gene is TRBV11-3, the J gene TRBJ2-7; 8 nucleotides agree with TRBD1. Trimming cost V 0 bases and J 6 bases; bases outside gene matches: 4. Per germline, CDR1 SGHNT and CDR2 YENEEA. This CDR3 is 14 amino acids long. The chain's CDR3 is CASSLEGQVAEQYF. CDR3 DNA: TGTGCCAGCAGCTTAGAGGGACAGGTGGCCGAGCAGTACTTC.

This clonotype was observed at least ten times. The chain links TRBV29-1 to TRBJ2-2, with 8 bases aligning to TRBD2. Per the germline V gene, CDR1 is SQVTM and CDR2 is ANQGSEA. The CDR3 contains 16 residues. Trimming cost V 7 bases and J 7 bases; bases outside gene matches: 17. In DNA form, the CDR3 reads TGCAGCGCTACGGACGGAAGCGGGAGTTTAGGCGGGGAGCTGTTTTTT. Its protein is CSATDGSGSLGGELFF.

This chain uses TRBV6-1 with TRBJ2-7, with 10 bases aligning to TRBD1. V was clipped by 7 bases and J by 3 bases; unmatched bases: 12. CDR1 is MNHNS, CDR2 SASEGT, per germline. The CDR3 has 16 residues. The CDR3 sequence: CASTNGGDRGFYEQYF. Written as DNA, the CDR3 is TGTGCCAGCACCAACGGGGGGGACAGGGGATTCTACGAGCAGTACTTC.